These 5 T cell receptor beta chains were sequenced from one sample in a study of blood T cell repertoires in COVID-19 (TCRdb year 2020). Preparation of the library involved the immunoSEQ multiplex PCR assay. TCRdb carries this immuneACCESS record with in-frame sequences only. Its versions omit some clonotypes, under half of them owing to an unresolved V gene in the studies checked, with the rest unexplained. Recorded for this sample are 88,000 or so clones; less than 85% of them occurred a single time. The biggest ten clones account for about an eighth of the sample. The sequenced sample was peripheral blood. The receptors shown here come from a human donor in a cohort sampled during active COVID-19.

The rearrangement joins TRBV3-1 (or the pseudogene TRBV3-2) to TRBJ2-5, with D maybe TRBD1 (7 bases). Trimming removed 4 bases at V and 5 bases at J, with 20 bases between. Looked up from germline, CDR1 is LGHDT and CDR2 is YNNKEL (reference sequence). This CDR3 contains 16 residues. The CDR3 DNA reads TGTGCCAGCAGCCCAAGGGCGGGACAGCTCTGGGAGACCCAGTACTTC. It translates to CASSPRAGQLWETQYF.

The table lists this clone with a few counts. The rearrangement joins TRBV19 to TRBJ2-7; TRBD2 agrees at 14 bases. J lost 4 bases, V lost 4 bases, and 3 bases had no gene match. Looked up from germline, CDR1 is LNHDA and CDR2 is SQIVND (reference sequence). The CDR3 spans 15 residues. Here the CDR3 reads CASSTGTSGSYEQYF. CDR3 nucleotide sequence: TGTGCCAGTAGTACGGGGACTAGCGGGAGTTACGAGCAGTACTTC.

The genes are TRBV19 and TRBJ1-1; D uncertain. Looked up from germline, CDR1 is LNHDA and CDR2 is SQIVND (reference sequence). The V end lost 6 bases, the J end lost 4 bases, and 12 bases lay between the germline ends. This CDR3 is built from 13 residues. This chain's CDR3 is CASSYLGVTEAFF. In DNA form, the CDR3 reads TGTGCCAGTAGCTATCTCGGGGTCACTGAAGCTTTCTTT. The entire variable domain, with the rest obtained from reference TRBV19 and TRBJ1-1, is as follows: DGGITQSPKYLFRKEGQNVTLSCEQNLNHDAMYWYRQDPGQGLRLIYYSQIVNDFQKGDIAEGYSVSREKKESFPLTVTSAQKNPTAFYLCASSYLGVTEAFFGQGTRLTVV.

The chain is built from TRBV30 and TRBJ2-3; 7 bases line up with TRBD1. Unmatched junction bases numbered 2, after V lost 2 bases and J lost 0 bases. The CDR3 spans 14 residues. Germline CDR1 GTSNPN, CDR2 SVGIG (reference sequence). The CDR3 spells CAWSNRGSTDTQYF. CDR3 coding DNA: TGTGCCTGGAGTAACAGGGGAAGCACAGATACGCAGTATTTT.

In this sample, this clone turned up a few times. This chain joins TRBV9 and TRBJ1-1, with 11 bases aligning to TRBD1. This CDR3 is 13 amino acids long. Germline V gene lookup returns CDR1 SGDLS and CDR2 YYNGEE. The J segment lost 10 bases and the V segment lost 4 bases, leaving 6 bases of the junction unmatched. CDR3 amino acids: CASSPRTGGLAFF. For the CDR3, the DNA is TGTGCCAGCAGCCCCCGGACAGGGGGCTTAGCTTTCTTT.